The clone carrying this T cell receptor (beta chain) was detected ten times or more. TCRdb analysed the 5' RACE reads with MiXCR anew, one entry per CDR3 protein. The data contain around 68,000 distinct CDR3 sequences, around 4% of them seen just once; the ten biggest clones take up just over 2.5%. The CDR3 totals 14 residues. Germline V gene data show CDR1 as SEHNR and CDR2 as FQNEAQ (reference sequence). Trimming took off 7 bases at V and 6 bases at J, with 18 bases between the two ends. The data derive from a study of neurological immune-mediated disorders. The chain combines TRBV7-9 with TRBJ1-1, with D possibly matching TRBD1 (5 bases). The sample was PBMCs. This receptor was identified in a man between 45 and 60 years old with multiple sclerosis. The CDR3 nucleotides are TGTGCCAGCACCATAGAAGCGGGGGGGTCTGAAGCTTTCTTT. Encoded protein: CASTIEAGGSEAFF. The full variable domain, rest sourced from reference TRBV7-9 and TRBJ1-1, is DTGVSQNPRHKITKRGQNVTFRCDPISEHNRLYWYRQTLGQGPEFLTYFQNEAQLEKSRLLSDRFSAERPKGSFSTLEIQRTEQGDSAMYLCASTIEAGGSEAFFGQGTRLTVV.